This entry describes one T cell receptor (beta chain). No patient had prior chemotherapy, radiotherapy or other malignancies, and all were node-negative on CT and PET/CT. The sample is drawn from a study of prognosis after radiotherapy for stage I lung cancer. Study at large: Distant metastases arose in a handful of patients, median 7 months post-radiotherapy; some 15 had no significant progression.

The authors amplified TCR beta CDR3 from genomic DNA using two-round multiplex PCR. Specific primers for each TRBV and TRBJ gene were what first-round PCR used. TCRdb itself ran the multiplex PCR reads through MiXCR, one entry per CDR3 protein. The sample includes approximately 30,000 distinct CDR3 sequences, about 40% of them seen just once. The specimen was PBMCs, collected before or after stereotactic body radiation therapy (not recorded which). The sequence derives from a donor aged 50 or older with non-small cell lung cancer.

The chain's CDR3 is CASSLGLAGGSTGELFF. CDR3 in DNA: TGTGCCAGCAGTTTGGGACTAGCGGGGGGGAGTACCGGGGAGCTGTTTTTT. The chain couples TRBV6-9 to TRBJ2-2, with TRBD2 matching 16 bases. The V gene end was trimmed by 4 bases and the J gene end by 5 bases; junction bases not matched to a gene: 4. Germline V CDR1 and CDR2: MNHGY, SVAAGI. The CDR3 is made up of 17 amino acids.